The 15 T cell receptor beta chains reported below all come from one sample, sequenced in a study of shared clonotypes between healthy human individuals. Profiling relied on immunoSEQ multiplex PCR, and the TCRdb table lists in-frame clones only, not all of them. In the table there are around 2.3 million clones, approximately 94% of which are singletons. The sequencing input was naive CD4+ T cells sorted from blood. The subset: CD45RA+ positively selected. These receptor sequences come from a young man in good health.

V and J are TRBV7-6 and TRBJ2-5, with a tentative D call TRBD1 (6 bases). The germline V gene has CDR1 SGHVS and CDR2 FNYEAQ. The CDR3 runs to 14 residues. The V end lost 4 bases, the J end lost 1 base, and 10 bases lay between the germline ends. This CDR3 reads CASSYQDSQETQYF. CDR3 bases: TGTGCCAGCAGCTACCAGGACAGCCAAGAGACCCAGTACTTC.

The genes are TRBV7-2 and TRBJ2-1, with TRBD2 as a possible D gene (7 bases). The CDR3 is 16 amino acids. Per germline, CDR1 SGHTA and CDR2 FQGNSA. The V gene lost 5 bases and the J gene lost 5 bases, with 19 bases spanning the gap. For the CDR3, the DNA is TGTGCCAGCAGCCCCAGGGGTACGGGAGGCCACAATGAGCAGTTCTTC. Residues: CASSPRGTGGHNEQFF.

The chain joins TRBV9 to TRBJ2-1; TRBD1 might be the D (6 bases). The CDR3 length is 14 residues. Germline V gene data show CDR1 as SGDLS and CDR2 as YYNGEE. Trimming cost V 3 bases and J 4 bases, with 11 bases left between them. CDR3 amino acids: CASSGDKGYNEQFF. CDR3 sequence (DNA): TGTGCCAGCAGCGGGGACAAGGGGTACAATGAGCAGTTCTTC. The full variable domain, completed using reference TRBV9 and TRBJ2-1, is DSGVTQTPKHLITATGQRVTLRCSPRSGDLSVYWYQQSLDQGLQFLIQYYNGEERAKGNILERFSAQQFPDLHSELNLSSLELGDSALYFCASSGDKGYNEQFFGPGTRLTVL.

The genes are TRBV30 and TRBJ2-7; tentatively, D is TRBD1 (6 bases). The V end lost 7 bases, the J end lost 7 bases, and 20 bases lay between the germline ends. Germline loops: CDR1 GTSNPN, CDR2 SVGIG (reference sequence). This CDR3 has 13 amino acids. This CDR3 is CASERARGYEQYF. The CDR3 DNA follows: TGTGCCTCCGAACGCGCGAGGGGGTATGAGCAGTACTTC.

In the case of this clone: The same CDR3 can be traced to other DNA sequences in this sample. The V gene is TRBV28, the J gene TRBJ1-5; D perhaps matches TRBD1 (5 bases). Germline lookup yields CDR1 MDHEN and CDR2 SYDVKM. This CDR3 is built from 15 residues. Trimming shortened V by 2 bases and J by 1 base, and 9 bases separated the two germline ends. CDR3 sequence (DNA): TGTGCCAGCAGTTTAGGGCAGGGCAGCAATCAGCCCCAGCATTTT. Protein: CASSLGQGSNQPQHF.

The chain joins TRBV5-1 to TRBJ2-7; 9 bases agree with TRBD1. Losses at the gene ends were 4 bases for V and 5 bases for J; bases not matched to a gene: 7. The CDR3 contains 14 residues. Germline V gene sequence: CDR1 SGHRS, CDR2 YFSETQ. CDR3 nucleotide sequence: TGCGCCAGCAGCCCGGACAGGGGAGGGGACGAGCAGTACTTC. Translating gives CASSPDRGGDEQYF.

This chain links TRBV18 with TRBJ2-7, with TRBD2 matching over 9 bases. The germline gives CDR1 KGHSH, CDR2 LQKENI. The V and J ends lost 5 bases and 4 bases, in that order; junction bases with no gene match: 12. The CDR3 is made up of 16 amino acids. CDR3 nucleotides: TGTGCCAGCTCAGAGGGGTTACAAGCGGGAGGTTACGAGCAGTACTTC. Residues: CASSEGLQAGGYEQYF.

Only one count was recorded for this clone. V is TRBV6-5 and J is TRBJ1-1, with 7 bases lining up with TRBD1. V dropped 2 bases and J dropped 2; count of bases not matched to a gene: 8. This CDR3 has 16 residues. Germline V gene sequence: CDR1 MNHEY, CDR2 SVGAGI. The CDR3 sequence: CASSYRQGGGNTEAFF. CDR3 sequence (DNA): TGTGCCAGCAGTTACCGACAGGGAGGGGGTAACACTGAAGCTTTCTTT.

Turning to this clone: The same CDR3 also results from other DNA sequences found in this sample. The V gene is TRBV5-1, the J gene TRBJ1-2; 10 bases match TRBD1. The CDR3 has 14 amino acids. CDR1 is SGHRS, CDR2 YFSETQ, per germline. V gave up 4 bases and J gave up 3 bases; unmatched junction bases: 3. CDR3 amino acids: CASSIGQGDYGYTF. CDR3 DNA: TGCGCCAGCAGCATAGGACAGGGGGACTATGGCTACACCTTC.

This clone came up once. In DNA form, the CDR3 reads TGTGCCAGCAGCGGGGGGACTAGTCTTAGCAATGAGCAGTTCTTC. It codes for CASSGGTSLSNEQFF. The gene calls are TRBV9 and TRBJ2-1; 8 bases align to TRBD2. The germline V gene encodes CDR1 SGDLS and CDR2 YYNGEE. V shed 3 bases, J shed 6 bases, and the junction held 8 bases outside the gene matches. The CDR3 is made up of 15 amino acids.

The chain carries TRBV25-1 and TRBJ2-1; TRBD2 agrees at 10 bases. V dropped 2 bases and J dropped 8; count of bases not matched to a gene: 9. In germline, CDR1 is MGHDK, CDR2 SYGVNS. The CDR3 is made up of 16 amino acids. The DNA of the CDR3 is TGTGCCAGCAGTGAAACTCTAGCGGGGGCGTGGGATGAGCAGTTCTTC. This sequence encodes CASSETLAGAWDEQFF.

The V gene is TRBV7-8, the J gene TRBJ1-1; 11 nucleotides match TRBD1. This CDR3 contains 17 residues. Germline V gives CDR1 SGHVS, CDR2 FQNEAQ. V was pared by 5 bases and J by 0 bases, with 8 bases of the junction left unmatched. CDR3 sequence (DNA): TGTGCCAGCAGCCCCCGGGACAGGGGGTTCGTGAACACTGAAGCTTTCTTT. It encodes CASSPRDRGFVNTEAFF.

This clone was seen once. The same CDR3 can be traced to other DNA sequences in this sample. The rearrangement uses TRBV5-1 and TRBJ1-5; 10 bases match TRBD1. Germline CDR1 and CDR2: SGHRS and YFSETQ. With V trimmed by 4 bases and J by 5 bases, 3 bases remained unmatched. This CDR3 contains 14 residues. CDR3 protein: CASSPGQGDQPQHF. In nucleotides, the CDR3 is TGCGCCAGCAGCCCAGGACAGGGGGATCAGCCCCAGCATTTT.

The chain combines TRBV4-1 with TRBJ1-3; D might be TRBD1 (5 bases). Trimming removed 4 bases from V and 0 bases from J, with 16 bases in between. CDR3 size: 17 residues. Germline CDR1 and CDR2: MGHRA and YSYEKL. The CDR3 sequence is CASSREPGLNSGNTIYF. The CDR3, as DNA: TGCGCCAGCAGCCGGGAGCCGGGACTGAACTCTGGAAACACCATATATTTT.

The rearrangement links TRBV18 to TRBJ1-4; D not certain. The CDR3 is 15 amino acids. Germline V gives CDR1 KGHSH, CDR2 LQKENI. V lost 4 bases and J 8 bases, leaving 17 bases between the germline ends. CDR3 DNA sequence: TGTGCCAGCTCACACGACGATAGGTTAGGGGAAAAACTGTTTTTT. Protein sequence: CASSHDDRLGEKLFF.